The rows below give T cell receptor beta chains drawn from one sample of a study of CD8 T cells in ankylosing spondylitis. TCRdb recomputed calls from the 5' RACE reads with MiXCR, one row per CDR3 protein. Here the sample spans approximately 140,000 distinct CDR3 sequences, 15% to 20% being singletons. Sequencing was carried out using blood, either unsorted or a sorted T cell fraction (not recorded which). The receptors here all came from a male donor with ankylosing spondylitis. Both conserved end residues are part of each CDR3. The D gene is left open where the match is weak. Expanded clones get a size class; other rows say once, few or many, or leave the size out.

DNA: TGCGCCAGCAGCAGCCGGGACAGGAGACTAGCGGGAGGATCGGATACGCAGTATTTT
CDR3: CASSSRDRRLAGGSDTQYF
size: few
length: 19
V: TRBV4-1
D: TRBD2
J: TRBJ2-3

DNA: TGTGCCAGCAGCCAAAGTCCGGGTGGGACTGAAGCTTTCTTT
CDR3: CASSQSPGGTEAFF
size: few
length: 14
V: TRBV14
D: -
J: TRBJ1-1

DNA: TGTGCCAGCAGCGCTACCCCGGGACAGGCGAGTCCTAACTATGGCTACACCTTC
CDR3: CASSATPGQASPNYGYTF
size: few
length: 18
V: TRBV11-1
D: TRBD1
J: TRBJ1-2

DNA: TGTGCCAGCAGCCAAGGGGCACTAGCGGGAGGCCACGAGCAGTACTTC
CDR3: CASSQGALAGGHEQYF
size: -
length: 16
V: TRBV4-2
D: TRBD2
J: TRBJ2-7

DNA: TGTGCCAGCAGCCAAGATCGGACTGGCCCCGAGCAGTTCTTC
CDR3: CASSQDRTGPEQFF
size: -
length: 14
V: TRBV3-1
D: -
J: TRBJ2-1

DNA: TGTGCCAGCAGCCCAAAACTAGCGGGAAAATTTGTGGCCTACAATGAGCAGTTCTTC
CDR3: CASSPKLAGKFVAYNEQFF
size: many
length: 19
V: TRBV3-1
D: TRBD2
J: TRBJ2-1

DNA: TGTGCCAGCAGCTTAGGGGCCGCTGGAGAGTATAGCAATCAGCCCCAGCATTTT
CDR3: CASSLGAAGEYSNQPQHF
size: -
length: 18
V: TRBV7-6
D: -
J: TRBJ1-5

DNA: TGTGCCAGCAGCCCACGGGACACCACCATCTCTGGGGCCAACGTCCTGACTTTC
CDR3: CASSPRDTTISGANVLTF
size: -
length: 18
V: TRBV7-6
D: -
J: TRBJ2-6

DNA: TGCGCCAGCAGCTTGATTGGCGGGAGTAGGGGCACAGATACGCAGTATTTT
CDR3: CASSLIGGSRGTDTQYF
size: -
length: 17
V: TRBV5-1
D: TRBD2
J: TRBJ2-3

DNA: TGCAGTGCTAGAGATGGCGGGAGGTCCTACAATGAGCAGTTCTTC
CDR3: CSARDGGRSYNEQFF
size: few
length: 15
V: TRBV20-1
D: TRBD2
J: TRBJ2-1

DNA: TGTGCCAGCAGTGTTGGGGGGGCTGGGGCCAACGTCCTGACTTTC
CDR3: CASSVGGAGANVLTF
size: -
length: 15
V: TRBV2
D: TRBD2
J: TRBJ2-6

DNA: TGTGCCAGCACCATAGCGGGAGCTGAAGCTTTCTTT
CDR3: CASTIAGAEAFF
size: few
length: 12
V: TRBV12-3/TRBV12-4
D: -
J: TRBJ1-1

DNA: TGTGCCAGCAGCAGATACCGGGACTACAACACCGGGGAGCTGTTTTTT
CDR3: CASSRYRDYNTGELFF
size: few
length: 16
V: TRBV27
D: TRBD2
J: TRBJ2-2

DNA: TGTGCCAGCAGCCCCCGCCGACGGGATGTCTACGAGCAGTACTTC
CDR3: CASSPRRRDVYEQYF
size: -
length: 15
V: TRBV7-9
D: -
J: TRBJ2-7

DNA: TGTGCCAGCAGCGTATCGGGGGACAGCTCCTACGAGCAGTACTTC
CDR3: CASSVSGDSSYEQYF
size: -
length: 15
V: TRBV9
D: -
J: TRBJ2-7

DNA: TGTGCCAGCTCAGCGGGAGGGCCTGATGAGCAGTTCTTC
CDR3: CASSAGGPDEQFF
size: few
length: 13
V: TRBV7-9
D: TRBD2
J: TRBJ2-1

DNA: TGTGCCAGCAGTGATCTAGCGGGAGTCGCCTTCTACGAGCAGTACTTC
CDR3: CASSDLAGVAFYEQYF
size: few
length: 16
V: TRBV6-4
D: TRBD2
J: TRBJ2-7

DNA: TGTGCCAGCAGCTCCAGGGGAGGGGAGCTGTTTTTT
CDR3: CASSSRGGELFF
size: -
length: 12
V: TRBV7-3
D: -
J: TRBJ2-2

DNA: TGTGCCAGCAGCCCACCGGGACTAGCGGGCGCAGATACGCAGTATTTT
CDR3: CASSPPGLAGADTQYF
size: few
length: 16
V: TRBV7-9
D: TRBD2
J: TRBJ2-3

DNA: TGTGCCAGCAGCGCAGGGTCCTCCTACGAGCAGTACTTC
CDR3: CASSAGSSYEQYF
size: few
length: 13
V: TRBV7-9
D: -
J: TRBJ2-7

DNA: TGCAGCGTTGAAGTAGTGGGATACACTCTAAGAACGCAGTATTTT
CDR3: CSVEVVGYTLRTQYF
size: -
length: 15
V: TRBV29-1
D: -
J: TRBJ2-3

DNA: TGCAGTGCTAGGGGGCGGTCGTTGTACGAGCAGTACTTC
CDR3: CSARGRSLYEQYF
size: -
length: 13
V: TRBV20-1
D: -
J: TRBJ2-7

DNA: TGTGCCAGCAGACCCCCGACAGGGGGTGAAAAACTGTTTTTT
CDR3: CASRPPTGGEKLFF
size: few
length: 14
V: TRBV28
D: TRBD1
J: TRBJ1-4

DNA: TGCGCCAGCAGTGAACGAGGGGGGGATACGCAGTATTTT
CDR3: CASSERGGDTQYF
size: many
length: 13
V: TRBV10-2
D: -
J: TRBJ2-3

DNA: TGTGCCAGCAGCCCCGGACTAGTTGACAATGAGCAGTTCTTC
CDR3: CASSPGLVDNEQFF
size: -
length: 14
V: TRBV7-9
D: TRBD2
J: TRBJ2-1

DNA: TGCAGTGCTCTTTTGAACACTGAAGCTTTCTTT
CDR3: CSALLNTEAFF
size: few
length: 11
V: TRBV20-1
D: -
J: TRBJ1-1

DNA: TGTGCCAGCAGTTACTCCGAGGGCACCGGGGAGCTGTTTTTT
CDR3: CASSYSEGTGELFF
size: -
length: 14
V: TRBV6-5
D: -
J: TRBJ2-2

DNA: TGTGCCAGCAGCTCCGGACAGGGCTTTCAGCCCCAGCATTTT
CDR3: CASSSGQGFQPQHF
size: -
length: 14
V: TRBV7-3
D: TRBD1
J: TRBJ1-5